This T cell receptor beta chain was retrieved from a study of cytomegalovirus exposure and HLA in healthy donors. PCR primers comprised 60 Vbeta and 13 Jbeta primers. Here immunoSEQ multiplex PCR was the method, and the copy in TCRdb shows in-frame clones only, minus some. Of about 250,000 clones in the sample, about 66% are singletons; the top ten hold approximately 2.5%. The V gene end was trimmed by 4 bases and the J gene end by 0 bases; junction bases not matched to a gene: 7. Germline lookup yields CDR1 MNHEY and CDR2 SMNVEV (reference sequence). CDR3 length equals 17 residues. Study-level results: Within the data, a cluster of highly shared sequence variants was likely a sequencing artifact. Available immune exposure information covered CMV serostatus only.

Of note for this clone: Its antigen is undetermined.

V and J are TRBV27 and TRBJ2-7; TRBD2 agrees at 12 bases. Sequencing was carried out using PBMCs. The origin of this receptor is a female donor in good health and CMV-seronegative. Here the CDR3 reads CASSSPGLAGFSYEQYF. The CDR3 DNA is TGTGCCAGCAGTTCCCCAGGACTAGCGGGGTTCTCCTACGAGCAGTACTTC.